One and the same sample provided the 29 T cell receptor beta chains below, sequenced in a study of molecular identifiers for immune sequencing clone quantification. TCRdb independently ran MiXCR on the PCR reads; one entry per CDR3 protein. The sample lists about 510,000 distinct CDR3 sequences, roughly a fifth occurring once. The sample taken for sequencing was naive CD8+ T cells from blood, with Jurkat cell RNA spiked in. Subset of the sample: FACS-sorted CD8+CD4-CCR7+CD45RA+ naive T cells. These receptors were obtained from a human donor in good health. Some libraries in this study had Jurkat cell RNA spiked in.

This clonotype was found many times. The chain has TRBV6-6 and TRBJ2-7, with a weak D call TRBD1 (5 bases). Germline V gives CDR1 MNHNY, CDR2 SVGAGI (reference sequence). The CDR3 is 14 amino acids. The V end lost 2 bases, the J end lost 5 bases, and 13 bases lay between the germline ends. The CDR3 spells CASSYRQGPHEQYF. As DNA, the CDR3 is TGTGCCAGCAGTTACCGTCAGGGTCCCCACGAGCAGTACTTC.

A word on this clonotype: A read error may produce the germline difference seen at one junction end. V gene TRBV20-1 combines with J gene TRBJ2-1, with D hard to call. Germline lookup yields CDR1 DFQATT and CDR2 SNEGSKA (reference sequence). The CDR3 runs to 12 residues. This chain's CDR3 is CSARELRNEQLF. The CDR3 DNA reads TGCAGTGCTAGAGAGCTTAGAAATGAGCAGCTCTTC.

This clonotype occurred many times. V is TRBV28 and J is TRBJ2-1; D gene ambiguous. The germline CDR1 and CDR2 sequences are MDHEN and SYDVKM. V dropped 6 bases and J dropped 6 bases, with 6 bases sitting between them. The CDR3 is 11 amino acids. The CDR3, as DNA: TGTGCCAGCAGCTCGGGCAATGAGCAGTTCTTC. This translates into CASSSGNEQFF. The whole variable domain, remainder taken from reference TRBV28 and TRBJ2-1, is DVKVTQSSRYLVKRTGEKVFLECVQDMDHENMFWYRQDPGLGLRLIYFSYDVKMKEKGDIPEGYSVSREKKERFSLILESASTNQTSMYLCASSSGNEQFFGPGTRLTVL.

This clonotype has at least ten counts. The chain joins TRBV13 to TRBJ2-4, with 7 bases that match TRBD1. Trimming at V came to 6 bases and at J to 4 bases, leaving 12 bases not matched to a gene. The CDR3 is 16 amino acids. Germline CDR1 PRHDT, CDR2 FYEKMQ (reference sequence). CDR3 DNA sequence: TGTGCCAGCAGTCTTTTAGAGGGGACAGATAAAAACATTCAGTACTTC. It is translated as CASSLLEGTDKNIQYF.

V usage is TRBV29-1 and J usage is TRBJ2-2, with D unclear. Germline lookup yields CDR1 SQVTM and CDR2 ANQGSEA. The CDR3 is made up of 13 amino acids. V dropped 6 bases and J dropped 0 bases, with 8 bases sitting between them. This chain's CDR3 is CSVDDTNTGELFF. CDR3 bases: TGCAGCGTGGACGATACGAACACCGGGGAGCTGTTTTTT.

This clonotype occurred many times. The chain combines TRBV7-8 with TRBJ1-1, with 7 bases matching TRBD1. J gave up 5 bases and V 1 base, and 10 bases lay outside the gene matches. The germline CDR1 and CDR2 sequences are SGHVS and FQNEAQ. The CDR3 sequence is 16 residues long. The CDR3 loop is CASSLGLKGAGTEAFF. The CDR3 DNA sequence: TGTGCCAGCAGCTTAGGCCTTAAGGGGGCAGGAACTGAAGCTTTCTTT.

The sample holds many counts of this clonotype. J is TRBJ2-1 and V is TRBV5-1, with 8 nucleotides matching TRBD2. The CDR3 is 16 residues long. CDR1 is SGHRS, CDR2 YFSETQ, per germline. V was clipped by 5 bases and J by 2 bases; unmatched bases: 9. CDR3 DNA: TGCGCCAGCAGGGTGTGGCGGGGGGAAGCCTACAATGAGCAGTTCTTC. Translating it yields CASRVWRGEAYNEQFF.

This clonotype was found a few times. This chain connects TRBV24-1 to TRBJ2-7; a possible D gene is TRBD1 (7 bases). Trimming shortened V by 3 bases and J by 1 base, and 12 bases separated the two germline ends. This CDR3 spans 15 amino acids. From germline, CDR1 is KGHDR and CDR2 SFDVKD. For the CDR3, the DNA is TGTGCCACCAGTGATCCCCAGGGGGGTTCCTACGAGCAGTACTTC. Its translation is CATSDPQGGSYEQYF.

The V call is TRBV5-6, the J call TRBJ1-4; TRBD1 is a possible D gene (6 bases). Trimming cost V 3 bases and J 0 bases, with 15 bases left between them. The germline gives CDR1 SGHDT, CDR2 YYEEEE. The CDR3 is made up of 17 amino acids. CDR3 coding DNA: TGTGCCAGCAGCTACAGGGAGGGCTATGCAACTAATGAAAAACTGTTTTTT. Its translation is CASSYREGYATNEKLFF.

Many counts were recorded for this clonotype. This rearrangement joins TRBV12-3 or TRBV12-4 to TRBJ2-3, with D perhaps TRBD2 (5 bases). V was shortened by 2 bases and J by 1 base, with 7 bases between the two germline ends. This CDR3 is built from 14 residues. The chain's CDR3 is CASSLISGTDTQYF. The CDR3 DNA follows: TGTGCCAGCAGTTTAATTAGCGGCACAGATACGCAGTATTTT.

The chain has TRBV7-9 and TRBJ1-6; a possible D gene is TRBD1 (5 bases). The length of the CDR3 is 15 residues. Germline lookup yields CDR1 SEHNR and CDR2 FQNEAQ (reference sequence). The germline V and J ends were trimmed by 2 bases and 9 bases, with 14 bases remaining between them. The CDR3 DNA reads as TGTGCCAGCAGCTTAATCCAGGGCTTAGGTTCACCCCTCCACTTT. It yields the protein CASSLIQGLGSPLHF. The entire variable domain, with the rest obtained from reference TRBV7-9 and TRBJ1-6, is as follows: DTGVSQNPRHKITKRGQNVTFRCDPISEHNRLYWYRQTLGQGPEFLTYFQNEAQLEKSRLLSDRFSAERPKGSFSTLEIQRTEQGDSAMYLCASSLIQGLGSPLHFGNGTRLTVT.

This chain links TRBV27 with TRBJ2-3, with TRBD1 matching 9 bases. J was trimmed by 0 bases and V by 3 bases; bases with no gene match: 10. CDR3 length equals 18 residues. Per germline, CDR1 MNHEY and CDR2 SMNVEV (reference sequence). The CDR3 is CASSFGPGQGTSTDTQYF. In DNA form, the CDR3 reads TGTGCCAGCAGTTTTGGACCGGGACAGGGAACTAGCACAGATACGCAGTATTTT.

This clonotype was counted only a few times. As DNA, the CDR3 is TGCGCCAGCAGCCTGACAGGGAGTCCCTACGAGCAGTACTTC. This translates into CASSLTGSPYEQYF. The rearrangement uses TRBV5-1 and TRBJ2-7, with 7 positions matching TRBD1. CDR1 SGHRS and CDR2 YFSETQ come from the germline V gene. The CDR3 is 14 residues long. V shed 4 bases, J shed 2 bases, and the junction held 6 bases outside the gene matches.

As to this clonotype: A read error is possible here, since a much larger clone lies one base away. CDR3 coding DNA: TGTGCCAGCAGAGACGGGGCTAGCGGCTACAATGAGCAGTTCTTC. Protein product: CASRDGASGYNEQFF. V and J are TRBV7-9 and TRBJ2-1; TRBD2 agrees at 7 bases. Germline V lookup: CDR1 SEHNR, CDR2 FQNEAQ (reference sequence). The length of the CDR3 is 15 residues. Trimming took 6 bases from V and 3 from J; bases not matched to a gene: 8.

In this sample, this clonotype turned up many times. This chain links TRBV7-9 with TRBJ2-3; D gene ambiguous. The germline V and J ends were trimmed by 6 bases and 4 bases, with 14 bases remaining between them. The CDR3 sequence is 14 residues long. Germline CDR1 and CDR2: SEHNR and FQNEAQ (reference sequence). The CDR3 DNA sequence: TGTGCCAGCAGTCCGTCCCTTAGGGCAGATACGCAGTATTTT. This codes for CASSPSLRADTQYF.

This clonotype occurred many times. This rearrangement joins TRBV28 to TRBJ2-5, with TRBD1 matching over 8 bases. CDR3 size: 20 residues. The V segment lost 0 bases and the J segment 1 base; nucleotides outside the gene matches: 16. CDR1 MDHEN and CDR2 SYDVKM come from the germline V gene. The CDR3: CASSLWSRTGMREPQETQYF. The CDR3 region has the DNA TGTGCCAGCAGTTTATGGTCCCGGACAGGGATGAGGGAGCCCCAAGAGACCCAGTACTTC.

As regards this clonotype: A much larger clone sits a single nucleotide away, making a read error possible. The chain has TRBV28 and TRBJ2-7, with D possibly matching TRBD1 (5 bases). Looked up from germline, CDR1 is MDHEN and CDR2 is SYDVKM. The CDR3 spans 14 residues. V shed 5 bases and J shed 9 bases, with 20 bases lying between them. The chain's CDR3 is CASSARATGNGQYF. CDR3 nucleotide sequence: TGTGCCAGCAGTGCCAGGGCCACCGGAAACGGGCAGTACTTC.

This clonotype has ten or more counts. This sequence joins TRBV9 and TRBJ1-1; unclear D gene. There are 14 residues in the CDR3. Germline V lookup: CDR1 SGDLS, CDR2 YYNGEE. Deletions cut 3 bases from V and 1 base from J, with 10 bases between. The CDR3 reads CASSGENPNTEAFF. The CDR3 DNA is TGTGCCAGCAGCGGGGAGAACCCGAACACTGAAGCTTTCTTT.

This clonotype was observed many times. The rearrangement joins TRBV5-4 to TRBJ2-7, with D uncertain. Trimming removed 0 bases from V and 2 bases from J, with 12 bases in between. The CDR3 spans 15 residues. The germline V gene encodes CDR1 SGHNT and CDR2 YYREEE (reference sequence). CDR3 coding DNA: TGTGCCAGCAGCTTGGAGGGCAGGATCCCCTACGAGCAGTACTTC. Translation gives CASSLEGRIPYEQYF.

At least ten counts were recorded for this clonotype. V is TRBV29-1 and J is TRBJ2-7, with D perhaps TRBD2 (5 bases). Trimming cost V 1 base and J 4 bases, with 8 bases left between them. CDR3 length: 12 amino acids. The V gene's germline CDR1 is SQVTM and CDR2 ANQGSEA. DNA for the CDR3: TGCAGCGTTGAAGGGGGAGAGTACGAGCAGTACTTC. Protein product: CSVEGGEYEQYF.

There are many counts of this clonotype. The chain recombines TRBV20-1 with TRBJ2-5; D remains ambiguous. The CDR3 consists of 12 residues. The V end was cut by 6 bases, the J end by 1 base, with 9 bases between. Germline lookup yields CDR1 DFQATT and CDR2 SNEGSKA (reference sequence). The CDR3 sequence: CSASAVQETQYF. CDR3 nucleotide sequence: TGCAGTGCCTCGGCGGTCCAAGAGACCCAGTACTTC.

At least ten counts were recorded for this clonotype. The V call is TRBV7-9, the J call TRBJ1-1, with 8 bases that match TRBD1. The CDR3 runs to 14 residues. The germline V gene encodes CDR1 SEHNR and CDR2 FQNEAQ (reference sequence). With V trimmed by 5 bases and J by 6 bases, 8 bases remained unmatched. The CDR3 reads CASSQTGEESEAFF. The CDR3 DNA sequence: TGTGCCAGCAGCCAGACAGGGGAGGAGTCTGAAGCTTTCTTT.

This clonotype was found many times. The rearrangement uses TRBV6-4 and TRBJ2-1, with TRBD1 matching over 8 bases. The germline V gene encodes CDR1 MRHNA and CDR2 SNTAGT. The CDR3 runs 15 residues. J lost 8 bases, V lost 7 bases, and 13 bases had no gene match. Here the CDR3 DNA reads TGTGCCAGCACCCCCGAGGACAGGGAGGTGGATGAGCAGTTCTTC. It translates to CASTPEDREVDEQFF.

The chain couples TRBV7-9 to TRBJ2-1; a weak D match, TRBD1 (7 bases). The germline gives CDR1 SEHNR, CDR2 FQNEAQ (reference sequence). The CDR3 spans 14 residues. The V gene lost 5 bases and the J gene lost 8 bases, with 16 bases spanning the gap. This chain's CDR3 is CASSPPRRGDEQFF. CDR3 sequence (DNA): TGTGCCAGCAGCCCCCCGCGCAGGGGGGATGAGCAGTTCTTC.

The CDR3 spells CASSLGSGGGYGYTF. The CDR3, as DNA: TGTGCCAGCAGTTTAGGGAGCGGGGGAGGCTATGGCTACACCTTC. This sequence joins TRBV27 and TRBJ1-2; tentative D call: TRBD1 (5 bases). Trimming removed 2 bases from V and 4 bases from J, with 14 bases in between. This CDR3 has 15 residues. The germline V gene encodes CDR1 MNHEY and CDR2 SMNVEV (reference sequence).

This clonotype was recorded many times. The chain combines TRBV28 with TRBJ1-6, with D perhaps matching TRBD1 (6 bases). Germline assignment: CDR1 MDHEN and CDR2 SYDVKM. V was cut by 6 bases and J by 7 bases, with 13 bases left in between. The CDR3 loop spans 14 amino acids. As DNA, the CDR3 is TGTGCCAGCAGCCCTGGGGACACAAATTCACCCCTCCACTTT. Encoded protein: CASSPGDTNSPLHF. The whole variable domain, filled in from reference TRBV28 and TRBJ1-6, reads DVKVTQSSRYLVKRTGEKVFLECVQDMDHENMFWYRQDPGLGLRLIYFSYDVKMKEKGDIPEGYSVSREKKERFSLILESASTNQTSMYLCASSPGDTNSPLHFGNGTRLTVT.

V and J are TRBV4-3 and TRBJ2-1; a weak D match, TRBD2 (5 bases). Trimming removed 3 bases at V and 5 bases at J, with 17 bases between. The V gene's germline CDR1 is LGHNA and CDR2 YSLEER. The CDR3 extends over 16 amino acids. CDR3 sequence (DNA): TGCGCCAGCAGCCAGGATAGCGACCCTAACCACAATGAGCAGTTCTTC. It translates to CASSQDSDPNHNEQFF.

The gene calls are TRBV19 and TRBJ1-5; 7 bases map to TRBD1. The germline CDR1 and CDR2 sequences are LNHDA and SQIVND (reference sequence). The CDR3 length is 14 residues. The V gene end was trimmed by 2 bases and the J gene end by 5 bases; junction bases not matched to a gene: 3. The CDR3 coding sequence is TGTGCCAGTAGTATAAGAGGGGGCGATCAGCCCCAGCATTTT. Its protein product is CASSIRGGDQPQHF.

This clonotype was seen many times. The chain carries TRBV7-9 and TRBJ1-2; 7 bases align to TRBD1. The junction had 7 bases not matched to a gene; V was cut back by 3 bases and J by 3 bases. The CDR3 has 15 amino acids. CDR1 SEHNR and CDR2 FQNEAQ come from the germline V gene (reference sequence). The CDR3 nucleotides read TGTGCCAGCAGCTTTGCCGGGACAGAGCACTATGGCTACACCTTC. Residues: CASSFAGTEHYGYTF.